This T cell receptor beta chain appears in the sequencing data of a study of T cells in Graves' hyperthyroidism and ophthalmopathy (dated by TCRdb to 2018 to 2020). For context, the study as a whole: Peripheral blood samples were taken at the time of initial diagnosis, prior to any treatment. To identify TCR V-J signatures that set the groups apart, the researchers used a discovery cohort of 100 patients, made up of fewer than 50 with Graves' ophthalmopathy and 57 with stable Graves' hyperthyroidism. Prospective prediction of ophthalmopathy was tested in an independent validation cohort consisting of fewer than 20 hyperthyroidism patients and some 16 patients who later progressed to ophthalmopathy. The 100 discovery patients were randomly split 7:3 into training and test sets. The study also compared thyroid tissue and blood T-cell repertoires from about 6 Graves' hyperthyroidism patients. After sampling, hyperthyroidism patients received methimazole starting at 30 mg daily, and ophthalmopathy patients received high-dose intravenous methylprednisolone. The paper describes TCR Vbeta CDR3 sequencing of more than 120 peripheral blood samples, made up of 43 ophthalmopathy patients, 70 to 75 hyperthyroidism patients and approximately 17 progressor patients. The research as a whole found: Most expanded thyroid clonotypes (frequency above 0.001) were also found in blood, which suggests that blood repertoires may mirror thyroid immune responses. In validation, the model predicted progression to ophthalmopathy with around 71% sensitivity and over 72% specificity, a median of 6.5 months before onset. In cross-validation, a model built on a 13 V-J signature told ophthalmopathy apart from stable hyperthyroidism with less than 90% sensitivity and around 81% specificity, and in testing the same model reached 80%/75%. No statistical method was used to set the sample size in advance, and investigators knew the group allocation.

This clonotype was counted at least ten times. Its antigen target is currently unknown. No base-level quality is on record; no much larger clone is a single base apart. The V and J ends are trimmed by 5 bases and 7 bases, leaving 15 bases between them. From cysteine to phenylalanine, the CDR3 is 14 amino acids long. This entry keeps only the CDR3 DNA: 42 bases, framed from base 1. The germline V gene (reference sequence) specifies SGHAT as CDR1 and FQDESV as CDR2. Stable Graves' hyperthyroidism was defined as the absence of progression to ophthalmopathy over 18 months of follow-up. Hyperthyroidism patients were newly diagnosed, with disease duration under 2 months, and aged 18 to 65 years. The study excluded patients with uncontrolled infections, other autoimmune diseases, pregnancy or lactation. Diagnoses relied on clinical symptoms, serum thyroxine and TRAb, thyroid ultrasound and orbital computed tomography. PBMCs were separated from roughly 9.3 ml of fresh peripheral blood using Ficoll-Paque density gradient centrifugation. Total RNA was extracted using Trizol reagent, and RNA quality was assessed on an Agilent 2100 Bioanalyzer.

Amplification of TCR beta CDR3 regions was carried out from RNA transcripts. For the first round of RT-PCR on the TCR CDR3, the HTBI primer set was used together with the Qiagen OneStep RT-PCR kit. Libraries were constructed in a second round of multiplex PCR, after which size selection and purification were carried out. The libraries were sequenced on an Illumina HiSeq2000 using paired-end 100 bp reads. For the original study's pipeline: SOAPnuke was used to process the raw data, throwing out any read that contained adapters or uncalled bases, had a mean Phred below 15, or lacked an exact constant-primer or identifier match. High-quality paired reads were merged using COPE v1.2.5, and each unique nucleotide sequence was defined as a clonotype. MiTCR v1.1 was used to align the clonotypes against IMGT TRBV, TRBD and TRBJ reference segments. The analysis included only V-J combinations with a frequency above 0.0001, which together covered approximately 99% of the repertoires. A TCS score was defined as the ratio of F50 (clonal expansion) to E x V (chaos), with BLOSUM62-based TCRdist applied between CDR3 peptides within each V-J. Welch's t-statistics and random forest reduced roughly 500 V-J features to 13, which were used in a naive Bayes classifier (R e1071). TCRdb reran the public reads through fastp at Q25 and MiXCR, keeping productive beta chains. Each CDR3 protein appears once, grouped with its most common genes and DNA. These V and J calls originate from TCRdb's pipeline instead of the authors' own analysis. The table for this sample lists fewer than 650,000 distinct CDR3 sequences; 12% to 15% of them were counted only once. Roughly 13% of the sample is in the top ten clones.

The receptor comes from a woman aged 40 to 50 with Graves' hyperthyroidism. The chain couples TRBV11-1 to TRBJ2-1; TRBD2 is a possible D gene, resting on 5 matching bases. Sequences were obtained from blood. The nucleotides read TGTGCCAGCAGCCGCGTGGGGTCGGGAAATGAGCAGTTCTTC. Its protein product is CASSRVGSGNEQFF.